The following is a T cell receptor (beta chain) sequence with its context. This clone showed up just a few times. The clone's antigen remains unknown. It has no much larger one-base neighbor in the sample; base qualities were not kept. These data are taken from a study of T cell responses to AZD1222 COVID-19 vaccine (dated by TCRdb to 2020 to 2022). Study-wide context: TCR sequencing covered more than 230 trial participants: 200 to 220 given two doses of AZD1222 and about 26 given two doses of MenACWY control vaccine. Enrollment into the trials was organized by age into subgroups of 18-55, 56-69 and 70-plus years, and those subgroups contained roughly 150, 30 and 60 TCR-sequenced participants, respectively.

What the study reported, not specific to this receptor: No day 14 peak-response samples were available, so repertoires were characterized only after the peak T cell response. The 56-69-year group was small, and its depth increase did not reach significance, likely because of low power. Conclusions about previously exposed vaccinees are limited because only a handful of AZD1222 recipients were SARS-CoV-2 seropositive at baseline. Reportedly, almost half of the unique spike-specific TCRs recognized epitopes lying outside the regions that are mutated in the B.1.351 and B.1.1.7 variants. Most participants were white British and females outnumbered males, and the authors suggested that clonal diversity may have been underestimated. A significant rise in spike-specific TCR breadth and depth was observed after two AZD1222 doses relative to day 0 and relative to MenACWY recipients. The vaccine-associated CD4 TCRs covered the entire spike protein, and the dominant responses fell in regions 160-218 and 743-854.

The CDR3 regions of human TCRbeta chains were analyzed by immunosequencing. The authors processed their data as follows. Repertoire TCRs were matched against a reference library of SARS-CoV-2-specific TCRs generated with the MIRA antigen-specificity platform. Breadth was defined as the fraction of unique TCRs that were SARS-CoV-2-associated. Depth was defined as the fraction of total T cells that were SARS-CoV-2-associated. Using the MIRA data, each spike-specific TCR was assigned both to the spike region to which the TCR was reactive and to a CD4 or CD8 class. Log10-transformed breadth and depth values were compared by one-way ANOVA with Sidak's multiple comparisons tests. In TCRdb, the immuneACCESS table is reduced to in-frame sequences with V and J assigned. These tables do not hold every clone; where another copy was compared, an unresolved V gene accounts for under half, and the others remain unexplained. D and trimming come from the DNA, and the V and J calls and clone size come from that table. The sample table records 150,000 to 250,000 clones; approximately 93% of these occur just once. The ten most abundant clones make up roughly 0.99% of the sample.

The meaning of the sample's time point label: about 28 days (+/-7) after the second vaccine dose. Because spike-specific TCR depth and breadth did not differ between the two schedules, AZD1222 recipients who got a second dose at roughly 4 weeks were pooled with those who got a second dose at roughly 12 weeks. Samples from vaccinated people were obtained from the UK trials COV001 and COV002, which included a single-blind randomized controlled phase 2/3 trial of AZD1222 (ChAdOx1 nCoV-19) in healthy adults. Trial participant PBMC samples were collected at day 0 and day 28 after the second dose for TCRbeta chain sequencing. Between the V and J ends, shortened by 2 bases and 7 bases respectively, the junction contains 11 bases. The CDR3 has 13 amino acids, counting the end cysteine and phenylalanine. CDR3 DNA is the only sequence kept; it has 39 bases, read in frame from the first base. For CDR1 and CDR2, the germline V gene lists KGHSH and LQKENI.

Here the chain combines TRBV18 and TRBJ1-2, with the identity of the D gene unclear. The clonotype originates from an adult who received the AZD1222 COVID-19 vaccine. This specimen consisted of peripheral blood, obtained 28 days after the second AZD1222 dose. The DNA sequence follows: TGTGCCAGCTCACCAGAGGGAGGTCCTGGCTACACCTTC. Its translation is CASSPEGGPGYTF.